The rows below give T cell receptor beta chains drawn from one sample of a study of shared clonotypes between healthy human individuals. The table came from immunoSEQ multiplex PCR; TCRdb's copy has only in-frame clones and leaves some out. The repertoire holds fewer than 3 million clones, with 85% to 95% as singletons. Material: naive CD4+ T cells from PBMCs. The receptor source for this set is a man younger than 35 in good health. Some clones in this sample may be carry-over from other donors' samples. Each CDR3 is given with its conserved first and last residue. The order of the fields is clone size, D gene, V gene, J gene, CDR3 DNA, CDR3 protein. A D gene is named only where the DNA matches it firmly. Rows may omit the clone size; those that give it use once, few, many or a size class.

size: NA; D: NA; V: TRBV11-1; J: TRBJ2-7; DNA: TGTGCCAGCAGCTTAGGACAGAACTACGAGCAGTACTTC; CDR3: CASSLGQNYEQYF
size: NA; D: TRBD2; V: TRBV19; J: TRBJ2-1; DNA: TGTGCCAGTACCGATACGGCGGGAGGAAGTGGCAATGAGCAGTTCTTC; CDR3: CASTDTAGGSGNEQFF
size: NA; D: NA; V: TRBV5-1; J: TRBJ1-4; DNA: TGCGCCAGCAGCTTACAGGGAGTTGGTGAAAAACTGTTTTTT; CDR3: CASSLQGVGEKLFF
size: NA; D: NA; V: TRBV30; J: TRBJ1-2; DNA: TGTGCCTGGGGTACAGGGATAGACTATGGCTACACCTTC; CDR3: CAWGTGIDYGYTF
size: NA; D: NA; V: TRBV5-1; J: TRBJ2-3; DNA: TGCGCCAGCAGCTTGTATGCGGATTACACAGATACGCAGTATTTT; CDR3: CASSLYADYTDTQYF
size: NA; D: NA; V: TRBV27; J: TRBJ2-7; DNA: TGTGCCAGCAGTACCGGGTTCGAGCAGTACTTC; CDR3: CASSTGFEQYF
size: NA; D: TRBD1; V: TRBV19; J: TRBJ2-1; DNA: TGTGCCAGTAGCGACAGGGGTTTTAGCGATGAGCAGTTCTTC; CDR3: CASSDRGFSDEQFF
size: NA; D: NA; V: TRBV27; J: TRBJ1-1; DNA: TGTGCCAGCAGCCCGGTACTGAACACTGAAGCTTTCTTT; CDR3: CASSPVLNTEAFF
size: NA; D: NA; V: TRBV9; J: TRBJ1-1; DNA: TGTGCCAGCAGCGTTGGCTGGATGAACACTGAAGCTTTCTTT; CDR3: CASSVGWMNTEAFF
size: NA; D: NA; V: TRBV28; J: TRBJ2-2; DNA: TGTGCCAGCAGTTTAATCATTCGGCCGGCCGGGGAGCTGTTTTTT; CDR3: CASSLIIRPAGELFF
size: NA; D: TRBD1; V: TRBV7-3; J: TRBJ2-1; DNA: TGTGCCAGCAGCTTAGACAGGGTCAATGAGCAGTTCTTC; CDR3: CASSLDRVNEQFF
size: once; D: NA; V: TRBV5-1; J: TRBJ1-3; DNA: TGCGCCAGCAGCTCTGACCCAGGGGCTGGAAACACCATATATTTT; CDR3: CASSSDPGAGNTIYF
size: once; D: TRBD1; V: TRBV10-3; J: TRBJ2-5; DNA: TGTGCCATCAGTGAGAATTTCCGGGACAGGGGGCCTCTTTGGGAGACCCAGTACTTC; CDR3: CAISENFRDRGPLWETQYF
size: NA; D: NA; V: TRBV30; J: TRBJ2-6; DNA: TGTGCCTGGAGTCTCTCCAGCTCTGGGGCCAACGTCCTGACTTTC; CDR3: CAWSLSSSGANVLTF
size: NA; D: NA; V: TRBV18; J: TRBJ1-2; DNA: TGTGCCAGCTCACCCCTCGGCAGGTTTAACTATGGCTACACCTTC; CDR3: CASSPLGRFNYGYTF
size: NA; D: TRBD2; V: TRBV6-1; J: TRBJ2-5; DNA: TGTGCCAGCAGTGAAGTTGGGGAGGGGGAGACCCAGTACTTC; CDR3: CASSEVGEGETQYF
size: NA; D: NA; V: TRBV19; J: TRBJ2-7; DNA: TGTGCCAGTGGGGGCAGGGGTACAAACGAGCAGTACTTC; CDR3: CASGGRGTNEQYF
size: NA; D: NA; V: TRBV28; J: TRBJ2-7; DNA: TGTGCCAGCAGTTCTGGGGGGCCCTACGAGCAGTACTTC; CDR3: CASSSGGPYEQYF
size: NA; D: TRBD1; V: TRBV28; J: TRBJ2-7; DNA: TGTGCCAGCAGTCTCCAATTACAGGGGAGCTCCTACGAGCAGTACTTC; CDR3: CASSLQLQGSSYEQYF
size: NA; D: NA; V: TRBV5-1; J: TRBJ2-7; DNA: TGCGCCAGCAGCACTACTACCGCCACCTACGAGCAGTACTTC; CDR3: CASSTTTATYEQYF
size: NA; D: NA; V: TRBV2; J: TRBJ2-7; DNA: TGTGCCAGCAGTGGGGTAAACGAGCAGTACTTC; CDR3: CASSGVNEQYF
size: NA; D: NA; V: TRBV10-3; J: TRBJ2-5; DNA: TGTGCCATCAGTACCCCCCGCAGGACAGAGACCCAGTACTTC; CDR3: CAISTPRRTETQYF
size: NA; D: TRBD1; V: TRBV4-1; J: TRBJ2-5; DNA: TGCGCCAGCAGCCAAGATATGGGGACAGGGCTAGAGACCCAGTACTTC; CDR3: CASSQDMGTGLETQYF
size: NA; D: TRBD1; V: TRBV7-8; J: TRBJ2-2; DNA: TGTGCCAGCAGCCCCCGACAGGGGGCGGACACCGGGGAGCTGTTTTTT; CDR3: CASSPRQGADTGELFF
size: NA; D: NA; V: TRBV28; J: TRBJ1-2; DNA: TGTGCCAGCAGGTCCGGGACGGGTGGCTATGGCTACACCTTC; CDR3: CASRSGTGGYGYTF
size: NA; D: NA; V: TRBV7-6; J: TRBJ1-1; DNA: TGTGCCAGCAGCTTAGCGAGGGGGAGCCTGAACACTGAAGCTTTCTTT; CDR3: CASSLARGSLNTEAFF
size: NA; D: NA; V: TRBV7-2; J: TRBJ1-1; DNA: TGTGCCAGCAGCTGGGGAGCAGGGAGAGCTTTCTTT; CDR3: CASSWGAGRAFF
size: NA; D: NA; V: TRBV6-1; J: TRBJ2-7; DNA: TGTGCCAGCAGCGTCGAGTGGGGGCAGTACTTC; CDR3: CASSVEWGQYF
size: NA; D: TRBD1; V: TRBV5-1; J: TRBJ1-2; DNA: TGCGCCAGCAGCTTGCTACAGGGGAACTATGGCTACACCTTC; CDR3: CASSLLQGNYGYTF
size: once; D: TRBD1; V: TRBV18; J: TRBJ2-5; DNA: TGTGCCAGCTCATCACCAGGGGGCGGAGAGACCCAGTACTTC; CDR3: CASSSPGGGETQYF
size: NA; D: NA; V: TRBV7-3; J: TRBJ2-3; DNA: TGTGCCAGCAGCTTACGGCCCAGGGCGTCCGCAGATACGCAGTATTTT; CDR3: CASSLRPRASADTQYF
size: NA; D: TRBD2; V: TRBV11-3; J: TRBJ2-1; DNA: TGTGCCAGCACCACTAGCGGGAGGGATGAGCAGTTCTTC; CDR3: CASTTSGRDEQFF
size: NA; D: NA; V: TRBV15; J: TRBJ2-7; DNA: TGTGCCACCAGCAGCGGACTTTCCGAACCCTACGAGCAGTACTTC; CDR3: CATSSGLSEPYEQYF
size: once; D: NA; V: TRBV5-6; J: TRBJ2-3; DNA: TGTGCCAGCAGCTTGCAGACTAGAAGGGCGCAGTATTTT; CDR3: CASSLQTRRAQYF
size: once; D: NA; V: TRBV29-1; J: TRBJ2-3; DNA: TGCAGCGTTGAGGGGACACTGATCACAGATACGCAGTATTTT; CDR3: CSVEGTLITDTQYF
size: NA; D: NA; V: TRBV6-5; J: TRBJ2-4; DNA: TGTGCCACAAAATCGGACCTACGGGGAAACATTCAGTACTTC; CDR3: CATKSDLRGNIQYF
size: once; D: NA; V: TRBV18; J: TRBJ2-3; DNA: TGTGCCAGCTCCGCAGCCCCCCAGGCAACAGATACGCAGTATTTT; CDR3: CASSAAPQATDTQYF
size: NA; D: NA; V: TRBV19; J: TRBJ2-2; DNA: TGTGCCAGTAGCCCCCAAGGACGGAAAGAGAACACCGGGGAGCTGTTTTTT; CDR3: CASSPQGRKENTGELFF
size: NA; D: NA; V: TRBV5-4; J: TRBJ1-2; DNA: NA; CDR3: CASSLDSVRGYTF
size: NA; D: TRBD1; V: TRBV4-2; J: TRBJ1-4; DNA: TGTGCCAGCAGCTTACGACAGGGGTTGAACCTCCCTAATGAAAAACTGTTTTTT; CDR3: CASSLRQGLNLPNEKLFF
size: NA; D: NA; V: TRBV6-5; J: TRBJ2-7; DNA: TGTGCCAGCAGATCCCGGGACATATACTCCTACGAGCAGTACTTC; CDR3: CASRSRDIYSYEQYF
size: once; D: TRBD1; V: TRBV23-1; J: TRBJ1-1; DNA: TGCGCCAGCAGTCACCATGGGACAGAGATGAACACTGAAGCTTTCTTT; CDR3: CASSHHGTEMNTEAFF
size: NA; D: TRBD1; V: TRBV6-5; J: TRBJ2-7; DNA: TGTGCCAGCAGTTACCAGGGACAGGGGTCCGCCGAGCAGTACTTC; CDR3: CASSYQGQGSAEQYF
size: NA; D: TRBD2; V: TRBV5-1; J: TRBJ2-3; DNA: TGCGCCAGCAGCGGGGGACTAGCGGGGCGAGAAGAGCAGTATTTT; CDR3: CASSGGLAGREEQYF
size: NA; D: NA; V: TRBV7-2; J: TRBJ2-2; DNA: TGTGCCAGCAGCTTATCCCTTTTGATAGCCGGGGAGCTGTTTTTT; CDR3: CASSLSLLIAGELFF
size: NA; D: NA; V: TRBV9; J: TRBJ2-7; DNA: TGTGCCAGCAGCAATAGCGTTGATTCCTACGAGCAGTACTTC; CDR3: CASSNSVDSYEQYF
size: NA; D: NA; V: TRBV27; J: TRBJ1-1; DNA: TGTGCCAGCAGTTTTTTCCCCCGGGACACTGAAGCTTTCTTT; CDR3: CASSFFPRDTEAFF
size: NA; D: TRBD1; V: TRBV6-5; J: TRBJ2-3; DNA: TGTGCCAGCAGTCGACAGGGGGCTACGACAGATACGCAGTATTTT; CDR3: CASSRQGATTDTQYF
size: NA; D: TRBD1; V: TRBV4-3; J: TRBJ1-2; DNA: TGCGCCAGCAGCCAGGGTGGACAGGGCCCCTATGGCTACACCTTC; CDR3: CASSQGGQGPYGYTF
size: NA; D: NA; V: TRBV29-1; J: TRBJ2-3; DNA: TGCAGCGCCCGGACTACCACAGATACGCAGTATTTT; CDR3: CSARTTTDTQYF
size: NA; D: TRBD2; V: TRBV19; J: TRBJ2-7; DNA: TGTGCCAGTAGTATAAATCGGGAGGGAGGCTACGAGCAGTACTTC; CDR3: CASSINREGGYEQYF
size: NA; D: TRBD2; V: TRBV28; J: TRBJ2-1; DNA: TGTGCCAGCAGTTCTAGCGGGAGCGGGGACAATGAGCAGTTCTTC; CDR3: CASSSSGSGDNEQFF
size: NA; D: NA; V: TRBV6-1; J: TRBJ1-2; DNA: TGTGCCAGCAGTTTCAGGGTCTACGGCTACACCTTC; CDR3: CASSFRVYGYTF